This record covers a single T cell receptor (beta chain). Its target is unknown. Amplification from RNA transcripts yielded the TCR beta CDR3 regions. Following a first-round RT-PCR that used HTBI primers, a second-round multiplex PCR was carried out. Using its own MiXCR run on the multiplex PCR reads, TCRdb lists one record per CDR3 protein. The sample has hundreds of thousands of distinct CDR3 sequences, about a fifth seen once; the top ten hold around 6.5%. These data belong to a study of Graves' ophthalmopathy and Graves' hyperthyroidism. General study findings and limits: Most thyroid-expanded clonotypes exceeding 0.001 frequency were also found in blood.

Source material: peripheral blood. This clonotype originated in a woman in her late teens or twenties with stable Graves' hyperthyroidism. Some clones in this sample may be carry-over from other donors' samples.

The CDR3 DNA follows: TGCAGCGTTGCAGAAGCAGGAGTAAATTCACCCCTCCACTTT. Protein product: CSVAEAGVNSPLHF. V gene TRBV29-1 combines with J gene TRBJ1-6; unclear D gene. The germline V gene encodes CDR1 SQVTM and CDR2 ANQGSEA. This CDR3 contains 14 residues. V was clipped by 4 bases and J by 7 bases, with 14 bases between them.